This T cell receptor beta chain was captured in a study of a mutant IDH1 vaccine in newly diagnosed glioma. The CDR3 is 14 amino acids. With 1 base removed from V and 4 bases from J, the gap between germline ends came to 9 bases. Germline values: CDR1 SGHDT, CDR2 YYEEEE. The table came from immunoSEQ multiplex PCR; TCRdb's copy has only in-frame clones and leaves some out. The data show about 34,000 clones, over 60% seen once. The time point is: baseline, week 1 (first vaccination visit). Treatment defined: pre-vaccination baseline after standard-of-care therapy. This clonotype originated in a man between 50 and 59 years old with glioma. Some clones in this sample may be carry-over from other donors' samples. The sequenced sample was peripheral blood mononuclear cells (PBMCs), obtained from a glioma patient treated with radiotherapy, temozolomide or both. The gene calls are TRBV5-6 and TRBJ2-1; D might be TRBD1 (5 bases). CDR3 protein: CASSLKQAYNEQFF. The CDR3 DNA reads TGTGCCAGCAGCTTGAAACAGGCGTACAATGAGCAGTTCTTC.